One and the same sample provided the 7 T cell receptor beta chains below, sequenced in a study of cytomegalovirus exposure and HLA in healthy donors. The PCR made use of 60 Vbeta and 13 Jbeta primers. The assay was immunoSEQ multiplex PCR, and TCRdb's table has in-frame clones only and misses some. The sample includes around 83,000 clones, roughly 78% of them seen just once. Sequencing was carried out using PBMCs. These receptors were taken from a male donor in good health and CMV-seropositive.

This chain links TRBV5-1 with TRBJ1-2; no clear D. The germline V and J ends were trimmed by 0 bases and 3 bases, with 12 bases remaining between them. Germline CDR1 and CDR2: SGHRS and YFSETQ. CDR3 length: 15 residues. CDR3 DNA sequence: TGCGCCAGCAGCTTGGACCCTACGGCGGACTATGGCTACACCTTC. This gives the protein CASSLDPTADYGYTF.

The CDR3 DNA follows: TGTGCCAGCACCACCCATACAGGGACGGGAAACACCATATATTTT. Protein: CASTTHTGTGNTIYF. The J gene is TRBJ1-3, the V gene TRBV6-6, with D possibly matching TRBD1 (6 bases). Trimming removed 7 bases from V and 4 bases from J, with 17 bases in between. The CDR3 totals 15 residues. The germline V gene has CDR1 MNHNY and CDR2 SVGAGI (reference sequence).

The rearrangement joins TRBV15 to TRBJ1-4; D remains unclear. V was shortened by 3 bases and J by 6 bases, with 14 bases between the two germline ends. Germline CDR1 and CDR2: LNHNV and YYDKDF (reference sequence). The CDR3 totals 15 residues. The CDR3 region has the DNA TGTGCCACCAGCAGCACATTCGAGGGAGATGAAAAACTGTTTTTT. Its translation is CATSSTFEGDEKLFF. Looking up the rest from reference TRBV15 and TRBJ1-4 gives the full variable domain: DAMVIQNPRYQVTQFGKPVTLSCSQTLNHNVMYWYQQKSSQAPKLLFHYYDKDFNNEADTPDNFQSRRPNTSFCFLDIRSPGLGDTAMYLCATSSTFEGDEKLFFGSGTQLSVL.

The rearrangement links TRBV27 to TRBJ2-7, with TRBD1 as a possible D gene (5 bases). Germline CDR1 MNHEY, CDR2 SMNVEV (reference sequence). V gave up 3 bases and J gave up 2 bases, with 8 bases separating them. The CDR3 is 13 amino acids. Here the CDR3 reads CASSFRGTYEQYF. CDR3 nucleotides: TGTGCCAGCAGTTTTAGGGGTACCTACGAGCAGTACTTC.

The rearrangement links TRBV9 to TRBJ1-2, with TRBD1 identical over 8 bases. V was clipped by 0 bases and J by 3 bases; unmatched bases: 19. The CDR3 runs 20 residues. In germline, CDR1 is SGDLS, CDR2 YYNGEE. CDR3 nucleotide sequence: TGTGCCAGCAGCGTAGCCTTCGGGGGACCTTGGACAGGGATCGACTATGGCTACACCTTC. Amino acids: CASSVAFGGPWTGIDYGYTF.

J is TRBJ2-2 and V is TRBV25-1, with D unresolved. CDR1 and CDR2 from the germline V gene are MGHDK and SYGVNS. V gave up 7 bases and J gave up 1 base, with 7 bases separating them. The CDR3 is 13 amino acids. As DNA, the CDR3 is TGTGCCAGCACGCGGAAGAACACCGGGGAGCTGTTTTTT. It is translated as CASTRKNTGELFF.

This chain connects TRBV14 to TRBJ1-2, with D perhaps matching TRBD1 (5 bases). The CDR3 spans 18 residues. Germline CDR1 and CDR2: SGHDN and FVKESK. The V end was cut by 4 bases, the J end by 4 bases, with 25 bases between. The CDR3, as DNA: TGTGCCAGCAGCCGCATATCTAGGGGAGGGTCCTTCCCCTATGGCTACACCTTC. It encodes CASSRISRGGSFPYGYTF. Based on the CDR3 plus reference TRBV14 and TRBJ1-2, the full variable domain is EAGVTQFPSHSVIEKGQTVTLRCDPISGHDNLYWYRRVMGKEIKFLLHFVKESKQDESGMPNNRFLAERTGGTYSTLKVQPAELEDSGVYFCASSRISRGGSFPYGYTFGSGTRLTVV.